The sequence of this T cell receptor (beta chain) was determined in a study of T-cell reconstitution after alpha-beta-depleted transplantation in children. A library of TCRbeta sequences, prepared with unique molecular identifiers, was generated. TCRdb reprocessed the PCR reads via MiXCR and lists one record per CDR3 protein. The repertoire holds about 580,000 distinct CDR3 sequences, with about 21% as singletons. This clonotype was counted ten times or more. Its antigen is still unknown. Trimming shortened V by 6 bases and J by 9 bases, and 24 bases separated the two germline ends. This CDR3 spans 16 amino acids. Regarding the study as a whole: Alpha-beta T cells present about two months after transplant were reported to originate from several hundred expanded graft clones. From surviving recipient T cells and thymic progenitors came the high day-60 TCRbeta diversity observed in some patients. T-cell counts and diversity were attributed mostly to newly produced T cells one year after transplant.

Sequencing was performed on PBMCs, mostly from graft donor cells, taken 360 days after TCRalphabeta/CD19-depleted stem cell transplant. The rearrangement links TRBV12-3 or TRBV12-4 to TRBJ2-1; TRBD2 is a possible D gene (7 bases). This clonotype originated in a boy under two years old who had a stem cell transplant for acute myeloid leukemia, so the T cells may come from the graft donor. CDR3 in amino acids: CASRPSGGGLSGEQFF. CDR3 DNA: TGTGCCAGCAGACCCTCAGGCGGGGGCCTCAGCGGTGAGCAGTTCTTC.